The rows below give T cell receptor beta chains drawn from one sample of a study of blood T cell repertoires in COVID-19. Produced via immunoSEQ multiplex PCR; TCRdb's table is partial and in-frame only. Among roughly 76,000 clones, roughly 90% were seen once, and the ten largest hold about 5%. Material: peripheral blood. Receptor source: a woman aged 60-70 years with active COVID-19. Each CDR3 is given with its conserved first and last residue. Each record gives: V gene, J gene, D gene, clone size, CDR3 protein, CDR3 DNA. D genes are given only for firm matches. A row's size may be missing; if present it is once, few, many or a size class.

TRBV3-1/TRBV3-2	TRBJ2-3	NA	NA	CASSQGPRFTDTQYF	TGTGCCAGCAGCCAAGGGCCCCGTTTCACAGATACGCAGTATTTT
TRBV3-1/TRBV3-2	TRBJ2-7	TRBD1	NA	CASSSRDRASYEQYF	TGTGCCAGCAGCTCGAGGGACAGGGCCTCCTACGAGCAGTACTTC
TRBV5-1	TRBJ2-7	TRBD2	NA	CASTAGLAPYEQYF	TGCGCCAGCACCGCGGGACTAGCACCCTACGAGCAGTACTTC
TRBV11-2	TRBJ2-7	NA	NA	CASSLATLTYEQYF	TGTGCCAGCAGCTTAGCGACACTCACCTACGAGCAGTACTTC
TRBV5-5	TRBJ2-5	TRBD2	NA	CASSSGLAPPNQYF	TGTGCCAGCAGCTCCGGACTAGCGCCCCCGAACCAGTACTTC
TRBV7-8	TRBJ1-1	NA	NA	CASSFRENTEAFF	TGTGCCAGCAGCTTTCGGGAGAACACTGAAGCTTTCTTT
TRBV10-3	TRBJ2-1	TRBD2	few	CAISVGLAVNEQFF	TGTGCCATCAGTGTGGGACTAGCGGTCAATGAGCAGTTCTTC
TRBV5-5	TRBJ1-5	NA	NA	CASSPGTHSNQPQHF	TGTGCCAGCAGCCCTGGGACACATAGCAATCAGCCCCAGCATTTT
TRBV5-1	TRBJ1-4	NA	NA	CASSLGSNEKLFF	TGCGCCAGCAGCTTGGGGAGTAATGAAAAACTGTTTTTT
TRBV10-3	TRBJ2-7	TRBD2	NA	CAISPRGSGSYEQYF	TGTGCCATCAGTCCTCGGGGTAGCGGGAGCTACGAGCAGTACTTC
TRBV28	TRBJ2-5	TRBD2	NA	CASRAGTSGIRETQYF	TGTGCCAGCAGGGCCGGGACTAGCGGGATACGAGAGACCCAGTACTTC
TRBV20-1	TRBJ1-3	NA	NA	CSAGEARESGNTIYF	TGCAGTGCTGGTGAGGCCCGGGAGTCTGGAAACACCATATATTTT
TRBV3-1/TRBV3-2	TRBJ1-4	NA	once	CASSQLGRDTNEKLFF	TGTGCCAGCAGCCAGCTAGGCAGGGATACTAATGAAAAACTGTTTTTT
TRBV28	TRBJ2-7	NA	NA	CASSAAGYEQYF	TGTGCCAGCAGTGCCGCAGGGTACGAGCAGTACTTC
TRBV5-1	TRBJ2-7	NA	NA	CASSLAASSGEQYF	TGCGCCAGCAGCTTGGCGGCTAGTTCGGGCGAGCAGTACTTC
TRBV28	TRBJ1-2	NA	NA	CASSLPSGRALGYTF	TGTGCCAGCAGTTTGCCTTCGGGCAGGGCCCTTGGCTACACCTTC
TRBV25-1	TRBJ1-1	NA	NA	CASSVGPTEAFF	TGTGCCAGCAGTGTTGGGCCCACTGAAGCTTTCTTT
TRBV7-2	TRBJ1-6	NA	NA	CASSFPRDNSPLHF	TGTGCCAGCAGCTTCCCTCGAGATAATTCACCCCTCCACTTT
TRBV5-1	TRBJ1-1	TRBD1	NA	CASSLQTGLNTEAFF	TGCGCCAGCAGCCTTCAGACAGGGTTGAACACTGAAGCTTTCTTT
TRBV2	TRBJ1-5	NA	NA	CASSSAGSNQPQHF	TGTGCCAGCAGTTCAGCAGGGTCGAATCAGCCCCAGCATTTT
TRBV6-5	TRBJ2-3	NA	NA	CASSSVRADTQYF	TGTGCCAGCAGCAGCGTCCGAGCAGATACGCAGTATTTT
TRBV7-2	TRBJ2-5	NA	NA	CASSLGQGSETQYF	TGTGCCAGCAGCTTAGGGCAGGGATCAGAGACCCAGTACTTC
TRBV7-9	TRBJ2-5	NA	NA	CASSLGSNQETQYF	TGTGCCAGCAGCTTAGGTAGTAACCAAGAGACCCAGTACTTC
TRBV6-6	TRBJ2-1	TRBD2	NA	CATAGASYNEQFF	TGTGCCACTGCGGGAGCATCCTACAATGAGCAGTTCTTC
TRBV18	TRBJ2-6	NA	NA	CASSPLAGPKVGANVLTF	TGTGCCAGCTCACCACTGGCAGGGCCTAAGGTTGGGGCCAACGTCCTGACTTTC
TRBV6-6	TRBJ1-6	NA	NA	CASSYGSLGSPLHF	TGTGCCAGCAGTTACGGGTCTCTAGGTTCACCCCTCCACTTT
TRBV5-6	TRBJ2-2	TRBD2	NA	CASSLGLAGVIKAGELFF	TGTGCCAGCAGCTTAGGACTAGCGGGAGTAATTAAAGCCGGGGAGCTGTTTTTT
TRBV6-2/TRBV6-3	TRBJ1-2	NA	once	CASSYSHAAGNYGYTF	TGTGCCAGCAGTTACTCCCACGCGGCGGGAAACTATGGCTACACCTTC
TRBV28	TRBJ1-5	TRBD1	NA	CASSLSVDRFGNQPQHF	TGTGCCAGCAGTTTATCCGTGGACAGGTTCGGCAATCAGCCCCAGCATTTT
TRBV6-2/TRBV6-3	TRBJ2-1	NA	NA	CASSYSRLGSYNEQFF	TGTGCCAGCAGTTACTCGAGGTTGGGCTCCTACAATGAGCAGTTCTTC
TRBV3-1/TRBV3-2	TRBJ2-7	TRBD2	once	CASSQGGSGSSYEQYF	TGTGCCAGCAGCCAAGGCGGTAGCGGGAGCTCCTACGAGCAGTACTTC